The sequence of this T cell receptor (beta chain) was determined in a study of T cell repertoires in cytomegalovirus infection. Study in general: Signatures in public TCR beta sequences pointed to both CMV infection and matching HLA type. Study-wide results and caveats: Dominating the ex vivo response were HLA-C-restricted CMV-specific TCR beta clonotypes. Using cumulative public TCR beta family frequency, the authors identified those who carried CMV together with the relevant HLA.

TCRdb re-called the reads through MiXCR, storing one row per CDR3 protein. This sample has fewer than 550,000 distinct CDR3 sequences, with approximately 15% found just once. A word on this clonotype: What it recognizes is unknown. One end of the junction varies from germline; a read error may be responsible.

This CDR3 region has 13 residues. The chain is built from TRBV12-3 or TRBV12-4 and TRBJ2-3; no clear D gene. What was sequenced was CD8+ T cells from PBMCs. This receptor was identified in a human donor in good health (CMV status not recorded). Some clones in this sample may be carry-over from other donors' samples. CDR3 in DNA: TGTGCCAGCAGTTTAGCCCCCTGGGGATTGCGTGTTTTT. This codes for CASSLAPWGLRVF.